The 26 T cell receptor beta chains listed next were all sequenced from one sample in a study of blood T cell repertoires in COVID-19. Sequencing was performed with immunoSEQ multiplex PCR; in TCRdb, only in-frame clones are kept and a portion is missing. The repertoire holds about 59,000 clones, with approximately 79% as singletons. Sequencing was done on a sample of peripheral blood. Receptors originate from a human donor in a cohort sampled during active COVID-19.

J is TRBJ2-7 and V is TRBV6-5, with D possibly matching TRBD2 (6 bases). Trimming stripped 5 bases from V and 6 bases from J, with 17 bases between. Germline loops: CDR1 MNHEY, CDR2 SVGAGI. This CDR3 spans 14 amino acids. The CDR3 loop reads CASSRSGEVGEQYF. In DNA form, the CDR3 reads TGTGCCAGCAGTCGTAGTGGGGAGGTCGGCGAGCAGTACTTC.

The rearrangement links TRBV3-1 (or the pseudogene TRBV3-2) to TRBJ2-5, with TRBD2 as a possible D gene (6 bases). CDR3 length: 16 residues. Germline loops: CDR1 LGHDT, CDR2 YNNKEL (reference sequence). The germline V and J ends were trimmed by 4 bases and 2 bases, with 17 bases remaining between them. The CDR3 protein is CASSLGSGDGQETQYF. In DNA form, the CDR3 reads TGTGCCAGCAGCCTGGGATCGGGAGACGGGCAAGAGACCCAGTACTTC.

J is TRBJ2-5 and V is TRBV29-1, with 7 positions matching TRBD1. This CDR3 comprises 15 residues. With 4 bases clipped from V and 3 bases from J, the junction kept 11 bases outside the gene matches. CDR1 is SQVTM, CDR2 ANQGSEA, per germline. In DNA, the CDR3 is TGCAGCGTTGCCCTAGAAGGGGGCGGAGAAGAGACCCAGTACTTC. Its protein product is CSVALEGGGEETQYF.

The sample holds one count of this clone. The chain joins TRBV6-2 or TRBV6-3 to TRBJ2-5; D possibly corresponds to TRBD1 (6 bases). V was pared by 6 bases and J by 5 bases, with 16 bases between. Germline CDR1 reads MNHEY; CDR2 reads SVGEGT. The CDR3 is 14 residues long. CDR3 in amino acids: CASSVQGSGETQYF. The CDR3 nucleotides are TGTGCCAGCAGCGTACAGGGTTCGGGGGAGACCCAGTACTTC.

V and J are TRBV20-1 and TRBJ1-5, with D maybe TRBD1 (5 bases). The CDR3 covers 16 residues. The germline V gene encodes CDR1 DFQATT and CDR2 SNEGSKA (reference sequence). The V gene lost 3 bases and the J gene lost 0 bases, with 15 bases spanning the gap. Here the CDR3 reads CSASRMTAFSNQPQHF. The DNA of the CDR3 is TGCAGTGCTAGTAGAATGACAGCCTTTAGCAATCAGCCCCAGCATTTT.

The rearrangement uses TRBV7-9 and TRBJ2-3; D might be TRBD1 (6 bases). Trimming removed 0 bases at V and 4 bases at J, with 8 bases between. This CDR3 contains 14 residues. The germline V gene encodes CDR1 SEHNR and CDR2 FQNEAQ (reference sequence). Here the CDR3 reads CASSLARGADTQYF. The DNA of the CDR3 is TGTGCCAGCAGCTTAGCCAGGGGTGCAGATACGCAGTATTTT.

The genes are TRBV18 and TRBJ2-7, with TRBD1 matching over 8 bases. This CDR3 comprises 14 residues. V lost 6 bases and J lost 2; bases outside the gene matches: 6. The germline V gene encodes CDR1 KGHSH and CDR2 LQKENI. CDR3: CASSPGQVPYEQYF. In nucleotides, the CDR3 is TGTGCCAGCTCCCCGGGACAGGTCCCCTACGAGCAGTACTTC.

The genes are TRBV30 and TRBJ1-2; D might be TRBD1 (5 bases). The germline V gene has CDR1 GTSNPN and CDR2 SVGIG (reference sequence). Trimming took 4 bases from V and 2 from J, leaving 20 bases between them. This CDR3 is built from 16 residues. CDR3 in amino acids: CAWKPIRGGMNYGYTF. CDR3 coding DNA: TGTGCCTGGAAGCCGATAAGGGGCGGAATGAACTATGGCTACACCTTC.

The chain uses TRBV7-7 and TRBJ2-2, with 9 bases matching TRBD1. Germline values: CDR1 SSHAT, CDR2 FNYEAQ (reference sequence). The CDR3 is made up of 16 amino acids. CDR3 nucleotide sequence: TGTGCTAGCTCGTCCGATGGGGACAGGGTCACCGGGGAGCTGTTTTTT. It yields the protein CASSSDGDRVTGELFF.

The CDR3 DNA reads TGTGCCAGCAGTTGGGCGGGAGATGTCGATACGCAGTATTTT. Its protein product is CASSWAGDVDTQYF. This chain links TRBV27 with TRBJ2-3; TRBD2 agrees at 7 bases. The J segment lost 6 bases and the V segment lost 4 bases, leaving 7 bases of the junction unmatched. Germline assignment: CDR1 MNHEY and CDR2 SMNVEV (reference sequence). The CDR3 has 14 residues.

This chain connects TRBV24-1 to TRBJ2-2; 12 nucleotides match TRBD1. Germline V gives CDR1 KGHDR, CDR2 SFDVKD. The CDR3 spans 17 residues. The ends lost 0 bases at V and 4 bases at J; junction bases unmatched: 2. The CDR3 sequence: CATSDLGTGGSTGELFF. The CDR3 nucleotides are TGTGCCACCAGTGATTTGGGGACAGGGGGCAGCACCGGGGAGCTGTTTTTT.

CDR3 sequence (DNA): TGTGCCAGCAGTTTAACCGGGGAAGGCGACTATGGCTACACCTTC. Amino acids: CASSLTGEGDYGYTF. The rearrangement links TRBV27 to TRBJ1-2, with D unresolved. V lost 2 bases, J lost 3 bases, and 13 bases lay in between. In germline, CDR1 is MNHEY, CDR2 SMNVEV (reference sequence). This CDR3 has 15 amino acids.

The V and J genes are TRBV3-1 (or the pseudogene TRBV3-2) and TRBJ2-7, with 14 bases lining up with TRBD2. Germline V gives CDR1 LGHDT, CDR2 YNNKEL (reference sequence). V dropped 2 bases and J dropped 4; count of bases not matched to a gene: 7. The CDR3 spans 17 residues. CDR3 amino acids: CASSQPRRTSGRYEQYF. CDR3 in DNA: TGTGCCAGCAGCCAACCTCGGCGGACTAGCGGGAGGTACGAGCAGTACTTC.

The chain carries TRBV7-8 and TRBJ2-2; 9 positions agree with TRBD2. V dropped 2 bases and J dropped 4; count of bases not matched to a gene: 5. The CDR3 runs 16 residues. Germline values: CDR1 SGHVS, CDR2 FQNEAQ. CDR3 residues: CASSLLAGVATGELFF. The CDR3 region has the DNA TGTGCCAGCAGCTTATTAGCGGGAGTCGCCACCGGGGAGCTGTTTTTT.

CDR3 sequence: CAWSVGAGGAYEQYF. CDR3 sequence (DNA): TGTGCCTGGAGTGTAGGAGCGGGAGGGGCCTACGAGCAGTACTTC. The chain carries TRBV30 and TRBJ2-7; TRBD2 agrees at 10 bases. The V gene end was trimmed by 0 bases and the J gene end by 2 bases; junction bases not matched to a gene: 4. The germline V gene encodes CDR1 GTSNPN and CDR2 SVGIG (reference sequence). This CDR3 is 15 amino acids long.

V gene TRBV7-6 combines with J gene TRBJ2-3; possible D gene TRBD2, 6 bases. V was trimmed by 0 bases and J by 0 bases, leaving 10 bases between them. Germline CDR1 SGHVS, CDR2 FNYEAQ. There are 16 residues in the CDR3. The CDR3 reads CASSLAGGASTDTQYF. The CDR3 DNA follows: TGTGCCAGCAGCTTAGCGGGCGGGGCTAGCACAGATACGCAGTATTTT. Filled out from reference TRBV7-6 and TRBJ2-3, the complete variable domain reads GAGVSQSPRYKVTKRGQDVALRCDPISGHVSLYWYRQALGQGPEFLTYFNYEAQQDKSGLPNDRFSAERPEGSISTLTIQRTEQRDSAMYRCASSLAGGASTDTQYFGPGTRLTVL.

J is TRBJ1-3 and V is TRBV28; D call uncertain. Trimming removed 6 bases from V and 0 bases from J, with 9 bases in between. The CDR3 sequence is 14 residues long. Per the germline V gene, CDR1 is MDHEN and CDR2 is SYDVKM. Written as DNA, the CDR3 is TGTGCCAGCAGACCCTCGAGCTCTGGAAACACCATATATTTT. Its protein product is CASRPSSSGNTIYF.

J is TRBJ2-1 and V is TRBV7-4; 14 bases map to TRBD2. The germline V gene has CDR1 SGHVT and CDR2 SQSDAQ. V was clipped by 4 bases and J by 9 bases; unmatched bases: 14. The CDR3 totals 18 residues. The CDR3 region has the DNA TGTGCCAGCAGCTCCCGGATCGGGGGACTAGCGGGAGTCCGTGAGCAGTTCTTC. This encodes CASSSRIGGLAGVREQFF.

The V and J genes are TRBV18 and TRBJ2-5, with 9 bases aligning to TRBD1. The CDR3 is 14 residues long. The junction had 5 bases not matched to a gene; V was cut back by 6 bases and J by 3 bases. The germline CDR1 and CDR2 sequences are KGHSH and LQKENI. The CDR3 bases are TGTGCCAGCTCCCTCTGGACAGGGGAAGAGACCCAGTACTTC. Protein sequence: CASSLWTGEETQYF.

V gene TRBV9 combines with J gene TRBJ1-1; D is unresolved. Trimming left V 3 bases short and J 1 base short, with 7 bases between. Germline V gives CDR1 SGDLS, CDR2 YYNGEE. The CDR3 is made up of 13 amino acids. CDR3 nucleotides: TGTGCCAGCAGCGAAACAAGGAACACTGAAGCTTTCTTT. This encodes CASSETRNTEAFF. Full variable domain (outside the CDR3, taken from reference TRBV9 and TRBJ1-1): DSGVTQTPKHLITATGQRVTLRCSPRSGDLSVYWYQQSLDQGLQFLIQYYNGEERAKGNILERFSAQQFPDLHSELNLSSLELGDSALYFCASSETRNTEAFFGQGTRLTVV.

V and J are TRBV7-9 and TRBJ2-5, with a possible D match to TRBD2 (6 bases). Looked up from germline, CDR1 is SEHNR and CDR2 is FQNEAQ (reference sequence). The V and J ends lost 1 base and 6 bases respectively, with 15 bases between them. This CDR3 is built from 15 residues. Here the CDR3 DNA reads TGTGCCAGCAGCTTAGGACCGGGAGCCTCAAAGACCCAGTACTTC. It translates to CASSLGPGASKTQYF.

In nucleotides, the CDR3 is TGTGCCAGCAGTTTAATGGACAGTTGGTATAGCAATCAGCCCCAGCATTTT. Translating gives CASSLMDSWYSNQPQHF. The chain uses TRBV28 and TRBJ1-5, with D possibly being TRBD1 (6 bases). The CDR3 consists of 17 residues. V was clipped by 2 bases and J by 0 bases, with 14 bases between them. CDR1 is MDHEN and CDR2 is SYDVKM in the germline V gene.

V usage is TRBV3-1 (or the pseudogene TRBV3-2) and J usage is TRBJ2-7; maybe TRBD1 (5 bases). V was shortened by 0 bases and J by 2 bases, with 14 bases between the two germline ends. From germline, CDR1 is LGHDT and CDR2 YNNKEL (reference sequence). This CDR3 is built from 16 residues. CDR3 DNA: TGTGCCAGCAGCCAAGAGCTCAGGGATCATCCCTACGAGCAGTACTTC. Encoded protein: CASSQELRDHPYEQYF.

The rearrangement links TRBV27 to TRBJ2-3; possibly TRBD2 for D (7 bases). V was clipped by 5 bases and J by 1 base, with 16 bases between them. This CDR3 has 16 residues. Looked up from germline, CDR1 is MNHEY and CDR2 is SMNVEV (reference sequence). CDR3 amino acids: CASSRTIGGGTDTQYF. The CDR3 coding sequence is TGTGCCAGCAGTCGAACCATAGGGGGGGGCACAGATACGCAGTATTTT.

This chain links TRBV27 with TRBJ2-3; 8 bases are a match to TRBD2. CDR1 is MNHEY and CDR2 is SMNVEV in the germline V gene (reference sequence). The CDR3 length is 14 residues. V dropped 2 bases and J dropped 4; count of bases not matched to a gene: 2. CDR3 residues: CASSLGTRPDTQYF. The CDR3 nucleotides are TGTGCCAGCAGTTTAGGGACTAGACCAGATACGCAGTATTTT.

The chain uses TRBV7-8 and TRBJ2-3, with D uncertain. Trimming pared 6 bases from V and 0 bases from J, leaving 4 bases between. The CDR3 has 12 amino acids. CDR1 is SGHVS, CDR2 FQNEAQ, per germline. CDR3 loop: CASSTSTDTQYF. CDR3 DNA: TGTGCCAGCAGTACAAGCACAGATACGCAGTATTTT.